This T cell receptor (beta chain) is from a study of blood T cell repertoires in COVID-19. Overall study context: COVID-19 samples from acute and convalescent phases originated in the United States, Italy and Spain.

Sequencing was performed with immunoSEQ multiplex PCR; in TCRdb, only in-frame clones are kept and a portion is missing. The table records 300,000 or so clones, roughly 80% of them present only once. This CDR3 has 14 amino acids. Germline values: CDR1 LGHNA, CDR2 YNFKEQ. Trimming left V 4 bases short and J 7 bases short, with 14 bases between. The source material was peripheral blood. This sequence originates from a woman between 45 and 65 years old with active or convalescent COVID-19. The genes are TRBV4-2 and TRBJ2-1, with D perhaps matching TRBD2 (6 bases). The CDR3 reads CASSPGLRGNEQFF. The CDR3 DNA reads TGTGCCAGCAGCCCGGGACTCCGCGGGAATGAGCAGTTCTTC.